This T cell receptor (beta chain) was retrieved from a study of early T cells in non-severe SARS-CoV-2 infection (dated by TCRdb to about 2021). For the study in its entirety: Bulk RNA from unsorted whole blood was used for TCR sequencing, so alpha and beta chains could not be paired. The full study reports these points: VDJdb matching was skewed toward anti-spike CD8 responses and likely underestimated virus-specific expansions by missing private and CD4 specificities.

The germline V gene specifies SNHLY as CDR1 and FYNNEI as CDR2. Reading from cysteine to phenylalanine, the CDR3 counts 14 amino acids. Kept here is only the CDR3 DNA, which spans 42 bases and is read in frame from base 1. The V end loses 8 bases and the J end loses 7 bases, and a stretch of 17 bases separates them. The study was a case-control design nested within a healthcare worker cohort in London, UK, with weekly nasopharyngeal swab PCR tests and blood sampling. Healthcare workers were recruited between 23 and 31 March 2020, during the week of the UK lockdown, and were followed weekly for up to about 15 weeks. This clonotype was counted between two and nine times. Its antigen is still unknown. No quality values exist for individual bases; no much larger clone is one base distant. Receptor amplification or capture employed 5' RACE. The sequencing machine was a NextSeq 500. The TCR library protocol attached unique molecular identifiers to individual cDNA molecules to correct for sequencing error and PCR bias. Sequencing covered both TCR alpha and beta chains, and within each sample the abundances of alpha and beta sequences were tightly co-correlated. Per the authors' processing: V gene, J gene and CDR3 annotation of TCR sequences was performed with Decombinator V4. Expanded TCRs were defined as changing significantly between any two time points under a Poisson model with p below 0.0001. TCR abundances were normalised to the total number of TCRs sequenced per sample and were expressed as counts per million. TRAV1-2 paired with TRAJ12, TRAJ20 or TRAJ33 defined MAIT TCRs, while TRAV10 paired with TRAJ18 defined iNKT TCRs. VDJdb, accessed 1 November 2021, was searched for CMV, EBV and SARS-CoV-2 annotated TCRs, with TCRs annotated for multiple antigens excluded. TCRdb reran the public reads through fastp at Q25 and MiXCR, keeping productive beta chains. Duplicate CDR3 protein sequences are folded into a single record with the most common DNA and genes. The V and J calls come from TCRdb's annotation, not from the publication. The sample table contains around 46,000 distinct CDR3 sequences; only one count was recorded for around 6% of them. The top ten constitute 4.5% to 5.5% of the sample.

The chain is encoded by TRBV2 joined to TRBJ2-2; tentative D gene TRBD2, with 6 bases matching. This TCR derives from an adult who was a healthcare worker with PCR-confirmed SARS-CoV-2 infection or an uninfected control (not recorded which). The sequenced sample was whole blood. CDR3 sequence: CASRELIIGGELFF. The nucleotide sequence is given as TGTGCCAGCCGGGAGCTAATTATCGGCGGGGAGCTGTTTTTT.